These 30 T cell receptor beta chains were sequenced from one sample in a study of T-cell reconstitution after alpha-beta-depleted transplantation in children. Preparing the TCRbeta library involved the use of unique molecular identifiers. TCRdb used MiXCR to reprocess the PCR reads, holding one entry per CDR3 protein. This table has more than 200,000 distinct CDR3 sequences, around 9.7% appearing once. Sample: PBMCs from the stem cell graft donor, taken from the stem cell graft. The receptor source for this set is a human donor who donated a stem cell graft to a child with SCID.

V gene TRBV3-1 combines with J gene TRBJ2-6, with 8 bases lining up with TRBD2. After removal of 11 bases from V and 2 bases from J, the junction contained 17 bases not matched to a gene. The CDR3 has 18 residues. Per the germline V gene, CDR1 is LGHDT and CDR2 is YNNKEL (reference sequence). The CDR3 sequence is CAFSLRGSGAPGANVLTF. CDR3 nucleotide sequence: TGTGCCTTCAGTTTAAGGGGTAGCGGGGCCCCTGGGGCCAACGTCCTGACTTTC.

This clonotype was observed at least ten times. The V gene is TRBV2, the J gene TRBJ1-5; 7 bases line up with TRBD1. Germline V CDR1 and CDR2: SNHLY, FYNNEI. Unmatched junction bases numbered 7, after V lost 5 bases and J lost 6 bases. This CDR3 has 14 amino acids. CDR3 nucleotides: TGTGCCAGCAGTACACAGGGGAGGGGTCAGCCCCAGCATTTT. Protein: CASSTQGRGQPQHF.

This clonotype was picked up many times. This rearrangement joins TRBV3-1 to TRBJ1-4; D not certain. The CDR3 consists of 15 residues. The germline V and J ends were trimmed by 5 bases and 7 bases, with 17 bases remaining between them. The germline gives CDR1 LGHDT, CDR2 YNNKEL (reference sequence). In nucleotides, the CDR3 is TGTGCCAGCAGCTTCACCGTCAGCTTTAGTGAAAAACTGTTTTTT. Protein sequence: CASSFTVSFSEKLFF.

In its sample, this clonotype was seen many times. The chain couples TRBV29-1 to TRBJ1-2; perhaps TRBD1 as D (5 bases). CDR1 is SQVTM and CDR2 is ANQGSEA in the germline V gene. The CDR3 is 13 residues long. Trimming cost V 3 bases and J 4 bases, with 12 bases left between them. CDR3 amino acids: CSVEGQTRYGYTF. In DNA, the CDR3 is TGCAGCGTTGAGGGGCAAACCCGCTATGGCTACACCTTC.

This clonotype was observed at least ten times. This chain uses TRBV15 with TRBJ1-4; tentatively, D is TRBD1 (6 bases). The CDR3 consists of 13 residues. V lost 3 bases, J lost 6 bases, and 8 bases lay in between. Per the germline V gene, CDR1 is LNHNV and CDR2 is YYDKDF (reference sequence). CDR3 sequence: CATSRYRDEKLFF. As DNA, the CDR3 is TGTGCCACCAGCAGGTACAGGGATGAAAAACTGTTTTTT.

In its sample, this clonotype was seen many times. V usage is TRBV29-1 and J usage is TRBJ2-1; 11 bases are a match to TRBD2. J was trimmed by 6 bases and V by 3 bases; bases with no gene match: 4. Germline assignment: CDR1 SQVTM and CDR2 ANQGSEA. The CDR3 runs 14 residues. In nucleotides, the CDR3 is TGCAGCGTTGATGAACTAGCGGGGGCCAATGAGCAGTTCTTC. The encoded protein is CSVDELAGANEQFF.

The sample holds many counts of this clonotype. The rearrangement links TRBV20-1 to TRBJ1-3; no clear D. The CDR3 sequence is 15 residues long. The V gene lost 3 bases and the J gene lost 0 bases, with 12 bases spanning the gap. Looked up from germline, CDR1 is DFQATT and CDR2 is SNEGSKA (reference sequence). The CDR3 nucleotides are TGCAGTGCTAGCTCTTCCGGGTACTCTGGAAACACCATATATTTT. It codes for CSASSSGYSGNTIYF.

This clonotype has ten or more counts. The chain joins TRBV2 to TRBJ1-2; D is unclear. Per the germline V gene, CDR1 is SNHLY and CDR2 is FYNNEI. The CDR3 length is 13 residues. Deletions cut 4 bases from V and 8 bases from J, with 14 bases between. The DNA for the CDR3 is TGTGCCAGCAGTGGGGAGGTCCTCGGCGGCTACACCTTC. Translated, it gives CASSGEVLGGYTF.

Ten or more counts support this clonotype. The chain is built from TRBV7-2 and TRBJ1-1, with D hard to call. V shed 3 bases and J shed 2 bases, with 16 bases lying between them. Germline CDR1 and CDR2: SGHTA and FQGNSA. The CDR3 loop spans 16 amino acids. CDR3 sequence: CASSFFGSGRNTEAFF. The CDR3 DNA is TGTGCCAGCAGCTTTTTCGGCTCCGGGAGAAACACTGAAGCTTTCTTT.

This clonotype has ten or more counts. The chain employs TRBV3-1 and TRBJ2-4, with D perhaps matching TRBD1 or TRBD2 (5 bases each). From germline, CDR1 is LGHDT and CDR2 YNNKEL (reference sequence). The germline V and J ends were trimmed by 2 bases and 8 bases, with 19 bases remaining between them. The CDR3 is made up of 16 amino acids. The chain's CDR3 is CASSQQRDLRIDIQYF. CDR3 bases: TGTGCCAGCAGCCAACAACGGGACCTTCGTATAGACATTCAGTACTTC. Filled out from reference TRBV3-1 and TRBJ2-4, the complete variable domain reads DTAVSQTPKYLVTQMGNDKSIKCEQNLGHDTMYWYKQDSKKFLKIMFSYNNKELIINETVPNRFSPKSPDKAHLNLHINSLELGDSAVYFCASSQQRDLRIDIQYFGAGTRLSVL.

At least ten counts were recorded for this clonotype. The gene calls are TRBV7-9 and TRBJ2-5; 7 bases map to TRBD1. The CDR3 has 15 amino acids. Germline loops: CDR1 SEHNR, CDR2 FQNEAQ (reference sequence). Trimming at V came to 3 bases and at J to 3 bases, leaving 7 bases not matched to a gene. CDR3 DNA: TGTGCCAGCAGCTTGGCCCGGACAGGAGAAGAGACCCAGTACTTC. It codes for CASSLARTGEETQYF.

The rearrangement uses TRBV7-2 and TRBJ2-7; D is undetermined. V was trimmed by 3 bases and J by 9 bases, leaving 18 bases between them. The CDR3 is 14 residues long. Germline CDR1 is SGHTA and CDR2 is FQGNSA. The CDR3 bases are TGTGCCAGCAGCTTTGGATCGGGTGTCGGTTTGCAGTACTTC. Translated, it gives CASSFGSGVGLQYF.

This clonotype was counted many times. The chain joins TRBV7-2 to TRBJ2-1; 12 positions agree with TRBD2. The V and J ends lost 4 bases and 6 bases, in that order; junction bases with no gene match: 4. Per the germline V gene, CDR1 is SGHTA and CDR2 is FQGNSA. This CDR3 has 15 residues. CDR3 DNA: TGTGCCAGCAGCTCTAGCGGGGGGGCCACCAATGAGCAGTTCTTC. It yields the protein CASSSSGGATNEQFF.

This clonotype was counted ten times or more. V gene TRBV20-1 combines with J gene TRBJ2-5; D is undetermined. The CDR3 is made up of 13 amino acids. From germline, CDR1 is DFQATT and CDR2 SNEGSKA (reference sequence). Trimming took off 6 bases at V and 3 bases at J, with 14 bases between the two ends. This CDR3 reads CSAPPRSEETQYF. CDR3 DNA sequence: TGCAGTGCCCCCCCCCGGTCGGAAGAGACCCAGTACTTC.

This clonotype was recorded many times. This sequence joins TRBV7-9 and TRBJ2-1, with TRBD1 matching over 10 bases. CDR3 length equals 15 residues. J lost 7 bases, V lost 3 bases, and 6 bases had no gene match. Germline V gives CDR1 SEHNR, CDR2 FQNEAQ (reference sequence). The CDR3, as DNA: TGTGCCAGCAGCTTCTGGGACAGGGGATGGAATGAGCAGTTCTTC. Its translation: CASSFWDRGWNEQFF.

J is TRBJ1-5 and V is TRBV7-2; D is uncertain. V was clipped by 5 bases and J by 0 bases, with 8 bases between them. Per the germline V gene, CDR1 is SGHTA and CDR2 is FQGNSA. The CDR3 covers 14 residues. The CDR3, as DNA: TGTGCCAGCAGCCCGATTTATAGCAATCAGCCCCAGCATTTT. Translated: CASSPIYSNQPQHF.

This clonotype was observed a handful of times. This chain joins TRBV15 and TRBJ1-4, with D possibly TRBD1 on 5 matching bases. Germline V lookup: CDR1 LNHNV, CDR2 YYDKDF (reference sequence). This CDR3 has 16 residues. Trimming took 8 bases from V and 4 from J, leaving 20 bases between them. CDR3 coding DNA: TGTGCCACCCGGGACGGCAGGGAATACTATAATGAAAAACTGTTTTTT. As protein: CATRDGREYYNEKLFF.

V usage is TRBV7-9 and J usage is TRBJ2-4; the D gene is possibly TRBD2 (6 bases). The CDR3 consists of 15 residues. V was trimmed by 5 bases and J by 5 bases, leaving 16 bases between them. Germline CDR1 is SEHNR and CDR2 is FQNEAQ (reference sequence). CDR3 region: CASSITREDENIQYF. The CDR3 DNA follows: TGTGCCAGCAGCATTACCAGGGAGGATGAAAACATTCAGTACTTC.

This clonotype was observed at least ten times. The chain uses TRBV24-1 and TRBJ1-1, with D hard to call. The CDR3 loop spans 14 amino acids. CDR1 KGHDR and CDR2 SFDVKD come from the germline V gene. V lost 5 bases to trimming and J lost 4 bases, with 13 bases between them. The CDR3 protein is CATSGAPDFTEAFF. The CDR3 nucleotides are TGTGCCACCAGTGGGGCCCCCGACTTCACTGAAGCTTTCTTT.

For this clonotype: A much larger clone lies one base from this, so it may be a read error. V is TRBV5-4 and J is TRBJ2-7, with 10 bases lining up with TRBD1. The CDR3 totals 15 residues. CDR1 is SGHNT and CDR2 is YYREEE in the germline V gene (reference sequence). The junction had 9 bases not matched to a gene; V was cut back by 2 bases and J by 7 bases. CDR3 in DNA: TGTGCCAGCAGCTTCCGGGACAGGGGCTTCGAAGAGCAGTACTTC. Its protein is CASSFRDRGFEEQYF. The full variable domain, completed using reference TRBV5-4 and TRBJ2-7, is ETGVTQSPTHLIKTRGQQVTLRCSSQSGHNTVSWYQQALGQGPQFIFQYYREEENGRGNFPPRFSGLQFPNYSSELNVNALELDDSALYLCASSFRDRGFEEQYFGPGTRLTVT.

This clonotype was counted ten times or more. This chain links TRBV24-1 with TRBJ2-1, with a weak D call TRBD2 (7 bases). This CDR3 has 16 residues. CDR1 KGHDR and CDR2 SFDVKD come from the germline V gene. The ends were cut back, 2 bases at V and 5 bases at J, with 15 bases in the middle. The CDR3 coding sequence is TGTGCCACCAGTGATTCTCCGGGGGGCCCCCACAATGAGCAGTTCTTC. It translates to CATSDSPGGPHNEQFF.

This sequence joins TRBV4-2 and TRBJ2-5; the match to TRBD2 covers 10 bases. V lost 1 base to trimming and J lost 1 base; unmatched junction nucleotides: 6. The CDR3 has 17 residues. CDR1 is LGHNA, CDR2 YNFKEQ, per germline. CDR3 sequence (DNA): TGTGCCAGCAGCCAAGGGTCCACTAGCGGGGCCCAAGAGACCCAGTACTTC. Amino acid sequence: CASSQGSTSGAQETQYF.

This clonotype was seen repeatedly, ten times or more. The chain employs TRBV5-1 and TRBJ1-4; D perhaps matches TRBD1 (5 bases). V was pared by 4 bases and J by 8 bases, with 18 bases between. The germline CDR1 and CDR2 sequences are SGHRS and YFSETQ. The CDR3 length is 15 residues. The DNA for the CDR3 is TGCGCCAGCAGCCGACCTGGGGACTTGAAGGAAAAACTGTTTTTT. Encoded protein: CASSRPGDLKEKLFF. The full variable domain, with the rest looked up from reference TRBV5-1 and TRBJ1-4, is KAGVTQTPRYLIKTRGQQVTLSCSPISGHRSVSWYQQTPGQGLQFLFEYFSETQRNKGNFPGRFSGRQFSNSRSEMNVSTLELGDSALYLCASSRPGDLKEKLFFGSGTQLSVL.

In this sample, this clonotype turned up many times. The chain uses TRBV7-2 and TRBJ2-5; possible D gene TRBD2, 6 bases. Trimming cost V 1 base and J 9 bases, with 15 bases left between them. Germline V gives CDR1 SGHTA, CDR2 FQGNSA. This CDR3 has 14 residues. CDR3 sequence: CASSLVGLPPAQYF. Here the CDR3 DNA reads TGTGCCAGCAGCTTAGTGGGACTGCCCCCGGCCCAGTACTTC.

This clonotype was seen repeatedly, ten times or more. The chain combines TRBV4-1 with TRBJ2-2, with TRBD1 as a possible D gene (6 bases). The CDR3 is 15 residues long. CDR1 MGHRA and CDR2 YSYEKL come from the germline V gene. V lost 0 bases and J lost 7, with 12 bases in between. The CDR3 is CASSQEGRGVGELFF. CDR3 sequence (DNA): TGCGCCAGCAGCCAAGAGGGCAGGGGCGTCGGGGAGCTGTTTTTT.

This clonotype was detected ten times or more. V is TRBV28 and J is TRBJ1-4; TRBD1 matches 9 bases. V dropped 7 bases and J dropped 8; count of bases not matched to a gene: 8. Germline-derived CDR1 and CDR2 are MDHEN and SYDVKM. The CDR3 runs to 14 residues. CDR3 DNA sequence: TGTGCCAGCACCACCGACAGGGGGGACGAAAAACTGTTTTTT. It translates to CASTTDRGDEKLFF.

This clonotype has ten or more counts. CDR3 loop: CASSFAGGVGDTQYF. In DNA, the CDR3 is TGTGCCAGCAGCTTTGCGGGGGGCGTGGGAGATACGCAGTATTTT. The chain carries TRBV7-2 and TRBJ2-3; 8 nucleotides match TRBD2. Trimming at V came to 3 bases and at J to 5 bases, leaving 7 bases not matched to a gene. CDR1 SGHTA and CDR2 FQGNSA come from the germline V gene. This CDR3 is built from 15 residues.

This clonotype was picked up many times. V gene TRBV6-5 combines with J gene TRBJ1-4; D perhaps matches TRBD1 (6 bases). The CDR3 has 14 residues. Germline V gives CDR1 MNHEY, CDR2 SVGAGI. V shed 6 bases and J shed 4 bases, with 12 bases lying between them. CDR3 loop: CASSHRAGNEKLFF. DNA of the CDR3: TGTGCCAGCAGCCACAGGGCTGGTAATGAAAAACTGTTTTTT.

This clonotype was observed a few times. The V gene is TRBV5-1, the J gene TRBJ1-2; a weak D match, TRBD1 (6 bases). The germline V gene has CDR1 SGHRS and CDR2 YFSETQ. V was pared by 4 bases and J by 4 bases, with 23 bases between. This CDR3 is built from 17 residues. The CDR3 here is CASSVDPDRFPTYGYTF. As DNA, the CDR3 is TGCGCCAGCAGCGTCGACCCAGACAGGTTCCCCACCTATGGCTACACCTTC.

This clonotype came up many times. V is TRBV4-2 and J is TRBJ2-7; D is uncertain. Trimming left V 0 bases short and J 4 bases short, with 13 bases between. The CDR3 totals 15 residues. CDR1 and CDR2 from the germline V gene are LGHNA and YNFKEQ. The CDR3 loop is CASSQEGQLEYEQYF. For the CDR3, the DNA is TGTGCCAGCAGCCAAGAAGGGCAGTTGGAGTACGAGCAGTACTTC.